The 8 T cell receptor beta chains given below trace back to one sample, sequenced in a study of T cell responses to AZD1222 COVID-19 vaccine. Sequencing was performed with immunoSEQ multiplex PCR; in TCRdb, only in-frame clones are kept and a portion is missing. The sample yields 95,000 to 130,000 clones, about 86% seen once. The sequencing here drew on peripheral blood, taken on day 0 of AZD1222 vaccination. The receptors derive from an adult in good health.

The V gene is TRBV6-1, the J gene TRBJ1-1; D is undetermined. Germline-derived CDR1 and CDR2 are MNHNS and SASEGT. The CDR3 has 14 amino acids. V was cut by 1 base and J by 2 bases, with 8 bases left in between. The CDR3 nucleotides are TGTGCCAGCAGTGAAGGGTGGACTAACACTGAAGCTTTCTTT. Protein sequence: CASSEGWTNTEAFF.

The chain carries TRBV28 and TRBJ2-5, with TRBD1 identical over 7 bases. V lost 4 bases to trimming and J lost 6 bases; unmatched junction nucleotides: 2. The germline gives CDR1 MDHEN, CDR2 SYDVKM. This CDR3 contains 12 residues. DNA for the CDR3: TGTGCCAGCAGTTCAGGGGGTCAGACCCAGTACTTC. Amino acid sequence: CASSSGGQTQYF.

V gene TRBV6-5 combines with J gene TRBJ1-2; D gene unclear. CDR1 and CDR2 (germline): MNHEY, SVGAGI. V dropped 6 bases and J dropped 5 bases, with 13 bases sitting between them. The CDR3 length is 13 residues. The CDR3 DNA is TGTGCCAGCAGCTATCGGGATTTATATGGCTACACCTTC. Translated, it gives CASSYRDLYGYTF.

As DNA, the CDR3 is TGTGCCACCAGCAGAGATCTTGACCGGGGCACAGATACGCAGTATTTT. As protein: CATSRDLDRGTDTQYF. The chain links TRBV15 to TRBJ2-3; D remains unclear. Per the germline V gene, CDR1 is LNHNV and CDR2 is YYDKDF (reference sequence). The V gene lost 0 bases and the J gene lost 1 base, with 11 bases spanning the gap. The CDR3 covers 16 residues.

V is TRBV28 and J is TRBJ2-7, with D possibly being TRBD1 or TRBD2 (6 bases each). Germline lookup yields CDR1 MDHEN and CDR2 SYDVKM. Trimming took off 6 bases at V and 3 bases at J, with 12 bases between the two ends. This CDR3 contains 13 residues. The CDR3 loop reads CASRRGGLYEQYF. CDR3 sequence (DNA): TGTGCCAGCAGACGAGGGGGGCTCTACGAGCAGTACTTC.

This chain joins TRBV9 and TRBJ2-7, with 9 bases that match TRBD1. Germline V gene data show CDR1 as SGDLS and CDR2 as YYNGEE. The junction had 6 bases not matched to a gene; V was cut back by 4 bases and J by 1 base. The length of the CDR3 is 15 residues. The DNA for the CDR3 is TGTGCCAGCAGCCAGACAGGGGGGTTATCCTACGAGCAGTACTTC. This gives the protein CASSQTGGLSYEQYF. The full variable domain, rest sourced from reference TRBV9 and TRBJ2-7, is DSGVTQTPKHLITATGQRVTLRCSPRSGDLSVYWYQQSLDQGLQFLIQYYNGEERAKGNILERFSAQQFPDLHSELNLSSLELGDSALYFCASSQTGGLSYEQYFGPGTRLTVT.

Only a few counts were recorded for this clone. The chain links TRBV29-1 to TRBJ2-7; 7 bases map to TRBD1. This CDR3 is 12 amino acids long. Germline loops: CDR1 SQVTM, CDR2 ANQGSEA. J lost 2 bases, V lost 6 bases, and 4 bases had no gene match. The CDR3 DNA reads TGCAGCGTGGGACAGCAACCCTACGAGCAGTACTTC. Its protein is CSVGQQPYEQYF.

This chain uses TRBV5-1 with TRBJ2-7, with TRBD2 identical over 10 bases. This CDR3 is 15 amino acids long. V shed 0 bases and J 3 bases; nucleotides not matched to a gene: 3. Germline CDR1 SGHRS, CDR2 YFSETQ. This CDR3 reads CASSLGTSGDYEQYF. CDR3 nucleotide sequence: TGCGCCAGCAGCTTGGGGACTAGCGGAGACTACGAGCAGTACTTC. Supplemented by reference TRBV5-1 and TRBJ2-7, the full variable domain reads KAGVTQTPRYLIKTRGQQVTLSCSPISGHRSVSWYQQTPGQGLQFLFEYFSETQRNKGNFPGRFSGRQFSNSRSEMNVSTLELGDSALYLCASSLGTSGDYEQYFGPGTRLTVT.